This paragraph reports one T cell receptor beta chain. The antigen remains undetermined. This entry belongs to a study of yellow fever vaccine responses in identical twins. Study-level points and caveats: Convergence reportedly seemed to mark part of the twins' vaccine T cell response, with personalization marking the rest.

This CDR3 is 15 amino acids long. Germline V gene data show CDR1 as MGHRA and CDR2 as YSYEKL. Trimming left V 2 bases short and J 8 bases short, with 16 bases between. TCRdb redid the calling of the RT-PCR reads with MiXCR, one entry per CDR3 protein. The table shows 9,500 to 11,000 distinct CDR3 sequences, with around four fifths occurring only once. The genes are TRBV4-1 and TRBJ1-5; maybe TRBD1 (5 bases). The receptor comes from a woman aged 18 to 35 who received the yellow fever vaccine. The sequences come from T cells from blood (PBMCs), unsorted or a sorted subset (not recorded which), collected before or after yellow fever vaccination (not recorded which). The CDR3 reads CASSQPTGVREPQHF. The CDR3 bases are TGCGCCAGCAGCCAACCAACAGGCGTTCGTGAGCCCCAGCATTTT.